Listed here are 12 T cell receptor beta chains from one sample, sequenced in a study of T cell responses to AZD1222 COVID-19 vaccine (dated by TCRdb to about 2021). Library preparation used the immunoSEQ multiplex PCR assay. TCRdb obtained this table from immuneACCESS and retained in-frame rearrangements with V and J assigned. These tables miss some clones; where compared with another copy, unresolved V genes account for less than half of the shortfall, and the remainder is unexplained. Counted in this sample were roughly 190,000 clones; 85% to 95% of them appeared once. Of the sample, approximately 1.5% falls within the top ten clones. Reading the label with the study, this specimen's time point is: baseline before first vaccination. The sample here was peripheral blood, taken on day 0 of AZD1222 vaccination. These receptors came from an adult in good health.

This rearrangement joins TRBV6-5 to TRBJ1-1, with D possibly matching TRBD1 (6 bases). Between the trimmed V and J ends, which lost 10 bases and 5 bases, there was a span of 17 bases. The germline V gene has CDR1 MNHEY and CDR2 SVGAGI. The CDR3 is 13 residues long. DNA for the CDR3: TGTGCCACCGGAAGGGGGGTAGGTACTGAAGCTTTCTTT. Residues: CATGRGVGTEAFF.

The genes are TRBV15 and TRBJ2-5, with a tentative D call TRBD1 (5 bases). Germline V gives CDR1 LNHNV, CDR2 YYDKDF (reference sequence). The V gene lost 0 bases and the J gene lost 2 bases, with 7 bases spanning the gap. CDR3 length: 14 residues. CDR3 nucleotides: TGTGCCACCAGCAGAGATACAGGTCAAGAGACCCAGTACTTC. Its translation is CATSRDTGQETQYF. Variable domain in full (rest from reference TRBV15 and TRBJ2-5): DAMVIQNPRYQVTQFGKPVTLSCSQTLNHNVMYWYQQKSSQAPKLLFHYYDKDFNNEADTPDNFQSRRPNTSFCFLDIRSPGLGDTAMYLCATSRDTGQETQYFGPGTRLLVL.

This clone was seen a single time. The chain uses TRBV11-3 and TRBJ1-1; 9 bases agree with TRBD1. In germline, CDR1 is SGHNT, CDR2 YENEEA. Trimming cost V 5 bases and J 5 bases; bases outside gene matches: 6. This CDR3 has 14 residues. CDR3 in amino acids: CASSTQGAMTEAFF. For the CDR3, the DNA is TGTGCCAGCAGCACACAGGGGGCAATGACTGAAGCTTTCTTT.

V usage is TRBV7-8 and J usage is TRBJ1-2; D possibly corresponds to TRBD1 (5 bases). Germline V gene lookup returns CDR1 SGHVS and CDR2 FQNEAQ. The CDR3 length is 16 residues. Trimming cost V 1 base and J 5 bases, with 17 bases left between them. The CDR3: CASSLEARASVYGYTF. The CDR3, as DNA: TGTGCCAGCAGCTTAGAGGCCAGGGCGAGCGTTTATGGCTACACCTTC.

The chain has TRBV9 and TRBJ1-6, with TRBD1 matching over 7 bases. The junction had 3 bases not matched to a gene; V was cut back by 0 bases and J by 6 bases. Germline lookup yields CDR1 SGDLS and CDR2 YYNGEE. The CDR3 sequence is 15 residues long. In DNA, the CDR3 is TGTGCCAGCAGCGTAGAGGGGACAGCTAATTCACCCCTCCACTTT. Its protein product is CASSVEGTANSPLHF.

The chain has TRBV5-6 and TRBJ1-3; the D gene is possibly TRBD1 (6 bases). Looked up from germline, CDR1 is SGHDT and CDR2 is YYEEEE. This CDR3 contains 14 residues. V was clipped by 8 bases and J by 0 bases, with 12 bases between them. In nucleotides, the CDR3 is TGTGCCAGTCATACAGGGAGCTCTGGAAACACCATATATTTT. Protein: CASHTGSSGNTIYF.

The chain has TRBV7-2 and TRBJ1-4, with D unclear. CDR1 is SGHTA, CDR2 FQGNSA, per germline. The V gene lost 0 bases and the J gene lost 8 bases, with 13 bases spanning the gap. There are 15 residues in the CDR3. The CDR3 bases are TGTGCCAGCAGCTTAGCGTACCTCACGGGGGAAAAACTGTTTTTT. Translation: CASSLAYLTGEKLFF.

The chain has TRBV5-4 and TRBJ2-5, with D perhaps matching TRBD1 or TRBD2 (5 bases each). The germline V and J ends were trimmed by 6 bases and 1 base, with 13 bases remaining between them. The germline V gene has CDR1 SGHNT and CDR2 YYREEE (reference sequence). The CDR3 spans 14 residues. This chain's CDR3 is CASTRGVTQETQYF. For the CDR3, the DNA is TGTGCCAGCACCAGAGGGGTAACCCAAGAGACCCAGTACTTC.

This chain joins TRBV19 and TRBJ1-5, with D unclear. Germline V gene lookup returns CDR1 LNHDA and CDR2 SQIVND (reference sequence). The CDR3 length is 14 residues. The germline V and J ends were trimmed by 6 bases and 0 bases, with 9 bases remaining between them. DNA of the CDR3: TGTGCCAGTAGATACGGGGTTAGCAATCAGCCCCAGCATTTT. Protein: CASRYGVSNQPQHF.

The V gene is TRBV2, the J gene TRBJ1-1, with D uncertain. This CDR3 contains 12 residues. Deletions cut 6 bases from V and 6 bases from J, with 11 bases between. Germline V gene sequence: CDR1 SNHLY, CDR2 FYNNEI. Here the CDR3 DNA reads TGTGCCAGCAGGGCAGAGGGCTCTGAAGCTTTCTTT. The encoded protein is CASRAEGSEAFF.

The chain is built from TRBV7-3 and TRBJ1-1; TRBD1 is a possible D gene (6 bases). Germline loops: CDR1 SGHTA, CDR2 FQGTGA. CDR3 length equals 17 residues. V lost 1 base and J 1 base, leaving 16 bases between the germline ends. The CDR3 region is CASSLRGGPPSNTEAFF. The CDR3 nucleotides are TGTGCCAGCAGCTTAAGAGGGGGACCACCTTCGAACACTGAAGCTTTCTTT. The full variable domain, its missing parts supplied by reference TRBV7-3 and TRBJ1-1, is GAGVSQTPSNKVTEKGKYVELRCDPISGHTALYWYRQSLGQGPEFLIYFQGTGAADDSGLPNDRFFAVRPEGSVSTLKIQRTERGDSAVYLCASSLRGGPPSNTEAFFGQGTRLTVV.

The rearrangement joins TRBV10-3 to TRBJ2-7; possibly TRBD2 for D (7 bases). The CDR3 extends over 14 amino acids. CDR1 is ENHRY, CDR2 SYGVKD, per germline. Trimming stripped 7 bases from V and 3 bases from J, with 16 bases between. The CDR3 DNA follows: TGTGCCATCAAACGACCAGGGGAGGGCTACGAGCAGTACTTC. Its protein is CAIKRPGEGYEQYF.